Shown below are 4 T cell receptor beta chains from a single sample sequenced in a study of shared clonotypes between healthy human individuals. Some clones are missing from TCRdb's copy, which holds only in-frame ones; the method was immunoSEQ multiplex PCR. The sample has some 1 million clones; around 74% are singletons. Sequences were obtained from memory CD4+ T cells sorted from blood. The subset was: CD45RA-negative fraction. These receptors were obtained from a man between 18 and 35 years old in good health.

The chain uses TRBV5-6 and TRBJ2-3; TRBD2 is a possible D gene (5 bases). Germline CDR1 reads SGHDT; CDR2 reads YYEEEE. The CDR3 has 15 residues. V dropped 0 bases and J dropped 0 bases, with 8 bases sitting between them. The CDR3 protein is CASSLVATSTDTQYF. For the CDR3, the DNA is TGTGCCAGCAGCTTGGTAGCGACTAGCACAGATACGCAGTATTTT.

The chain joins TRBV5-4 to TRBJ1-1; 7 bases agree with TRBD1. Losses at the gene ends were 1 base for V and 10 bases for J; bases not matched to a gene: 10. CDR3 size: 14 residues. From germline, CDR1 is SGHNT and CDR2 YYREEE (reference sequence). The CDR3 DNA reads TGTGCCAGCAGCTTGTCCGCTCCTCAGGGGGGAGCTTTCTTT. It is translated as CASSLSAPQGGAFF.

This chain connects TRBV28 to TRBJ1-5, with D possibly being TRBD1 (5 bases). CDR1 and CDR2 (germline): MDHEN, SYDVKM. Between the trimmed V and J ends, which lost 7 bases and 3 bases, there was a span of 7 bases. This CDR3 is 12 amino acids long. The CDR3 loop reads CASTGYNQPQHF. The CDR3 nucleotides are TGTGCCAGCACAGGGTACAATCAGCCCCAGCATTTT.

In its sample, this clone was seen once. The CDR3 spells CASSPNSAGASSYEQYF. The CDR3 DNA sequence: TGTGCCAGCAGCCCGAACTCAGCGGGGGCCAGCTCCTACGAGCAGTACTTC. The J gene is TRBJ2-7, the V gene TRBV27; TRBD2 matches 8 bases. V dropped 6 bases and J dropped 0; count of bases not matched to a gene: 13. CDR1 MNHEY and CDR2 SMNVEV come from the germline V gene (reference sequence). CDR3 size: 17 residues.